These T cell receptor beta chains were read from a single sample in a study of cytomegalovirus exposure and HLA in healthy donors. The protocol was immunoSEQ multiplex PCR, while the TCRdb copy is restricted to in-frame clones and leaves out a portion. Among about 160,000 clones listed, over 65% were seen once. Sequenced input: PBMCs. These receptors were taken from a man in his late teens or twenties in good health and CMV-seropositive. Both conserved end residues are trimmed from each CDR3.

>TRBV25-1|TRBJ2-1
ASSSGLRYNEQF
>TRBV5-1|TRBJ1-4
ASSLDREKLF
>TRBV11-2|TRBJ1-1
ASSPGHTNTEAF
>TRBV14|TRBJ2-5
ASSPRTGVGAETQY
>TRBV29-1|TRBJ1-1
SVMDGGRTEAF
>TRBV29-1|TRBJ2-2
SVEDGSSTNTGELF
>TRBV7-9|TRBJ1-4
ASSLTQGNEKLF
>TRBV5-1|TRBJ2-3
ASSLEQASTDTQY
>TRBV11-3|TRBJ2-5
ASSLTSGRGGTQY
>TRBV7-2|TRBJ1-1
ASSGYQGSFGAF
>TRBV2|TRBJ1-1
ASSDHGVNTEAF
>TRBV6-5|TRBJ1-1
ASIGADRFEAF
>TRBV7-3|TRBJ2-5
ASSLAGGGQETQY
>TRBV29-1|TRBJ1-5
SVIMTGSIGQPQH
>TRBV10-3|TRBJ1-1
AISESVRSGGEAF
>TRBV27|TRBJ2-2
ASRTSDTGELF
>TRBV5-5|TRBJ1-1
ASSPGSGVNTEAF
>TRBV27|TRBJ2-5
ASSLWTRETQY
>TRBV5-1|TRBJ1-1
ASSLVPGDTEAF
>TRBV28|TRBJ1-3
ASRGGSGNTIY
>TRBV5-1|TRBJ2-1
ASSLGNRNSRNYEQF
>TRBV25-1|TRBJ2-5
ATEQGAEETQY
>TRBV10-1|TRBJ1-1
ATRGRGWIGAF
>TRBV9|TRBJ2-5
ASSVEQRGWETQY
>TRBV7-9|TRBJ2-3
ASSLPMGDGGIGSDTQY
>TRBV7-2|TRBJ2-3
ASSSVGLDTDTQY
>TRBV14|TRBJ2-1
ASSRDRYNEQF
>TRBV6-5|TRBJ1-2
ASSSDRGSYGYT
>TRBV5-1|TRBJ2-1
ASSSGRGRSVEQF
>TRBV7-7|TRBJ1-1
ASSPSDIGQSEAF
>TRBV28|TRBJ2-3
ASRIRWEGGDTQY
>TRBV7-9|TRBJ1-4
ASSPSATGATNEKLF
>TRBV11-2|TRBJ2-1
ASSLGGAGGGTNEQF
>TRBV18|TRBJ2-5
ASSRGQGFQETQY
>TRBV18|TRBJ1-1
ASSRQGNLNTEAF
>TRBV7-9|TRBJ2-1
ASSLLAGDMLSYNEQF
>TRBV6-1|TRBJ1-1
ASRDGQGAEEAF
>TRBV5-1|TRBJ2-3
ASSLGVSGPTDTQY
>TRBV5-6|TRBJ1-5
ASSFYGTGGHQPQH
>TRBV7-3|TRBJ1-6
ASSFRDSVDSPLH
>TRBV9|TRBJ2-3
ASSVGWGQGRSDTQY
>TRBV11-1|TRBJ2-1
ASSGTGLEGEQF
>TRBV10-2|TRBJ1-1
ASRRDRVNTEAF
>TRBV28|TRBJ1-2
ASSFDIRNGYT
>TRBV30|TRBJ1-5
AWSVQGGNQPQH
>TRBV19|TRBJ2-2
ASNDRDTGELF
>TRBV6-5|TRBJ1-3
ASRSRNTIY
>TRBV5-1|TRBJ1-1
ASSSWTEGTEAF
>TRBV15|TRBJ2-2
ATSTIAGELF
>TRBV2|TRBJ1-1
AGTRQGGTEAF
>TRBV9|TRBJ1-2
ASSVELQGESYT
>TRBV5-1|TRBJ2-1
ASSLQTSGRSEQF
>TRBV7-8|TRBJ2-2
ASSSHRTGELF